The 5 T cell receptor beta chains given below trace back to one sample, sequenced in a study of OX40 agonist ivuxolimab in advanced cancers. TCRdb keeps only in-frame clones here, not all; method: immunoSEQ multiplex PCR. The sample contains fewer than 80,000 clones, 85% of which appear only once. Sequencing used CD4+ or CD8+ T cells sorted from blood, obtained in a trial of the OX40 agonist ivuxolimab. Source of these receptors: an adult with an advanced solid tumor such as melanoma, head and neck, liver or kidney cancer.

The chain couples TRBV6-6 to TRBJ2-5; D may be TRBD1 (5 bases). This CDR3 contains 12 residues. With 7 bases removed from V and 3 bases from J, the gap between germline ends came to 9 bases. Per germline, CDR1 MNHNY and CDR2 SVGAGI (reference sequence). CDR3 nucleotide sequence: TGTGCCAGCACACCAGGGAAAGAGACCCAGTACTTC. This sequence encodes CASTPGKETQYF.

The chain recombines TRBV6-1 with TRBJ2-5; D not resolved. CDR3 length: 15 amino acids. The ends were cut back, 2 bases at V and 1 base at J, with 11 bases in the middle. Looked up from germline, CDR1 is MNHNS and CDR2 is SASEGT. CDR3 DNA: TGTGCCAGCAGTGAAAAGAGAATTCGCCAAGAGACCCAGTACTTC. Encoded protein: CASSEKRIRQETQYF.

The V gene is TRBV19, the J gene TRBJ1-4, with D unclear. V lost 4 bases and J 8 bases, leaving 11 bases between the germline ends. CDR1 is LNHDA and CDR2 is SQIVND in the germline V gene (reference sequence). The length of the CDR3 is 13 residues. CDR3: CASSTGIGEKLFF. The CDR3 DNA reads TGTGCCAGTAGTACGGGCATAGGGGAAAAACTGTTTTTT.

This chain links TRBV6-6 with TRBJ2-7; 7 positions agree with TRBD2. Trimming took 4 bases from V and 4 from J; bases not matched to a gene: 4. The length of the CDR3 is 13 residues. CDR1 and CDR2 from the germline V gene are MNHNY and SVGAGI (reference sequence). CDR3 protein: CASSSIGRYEQYF. CDR3 in DNA: TGTGCCAGCAGTTCGATCGGGAGGTACGAGCAGTACTTC.

V usage is TRBV28 and J usage is TRBJ2-5, with D hard to call. Germline V gene sequence: CDR1 MDHEN, CDR2 SYDVKM. This CDR3 region has 13 residues. The V gene lost 2 bases and the J gene lost 2 bases, with 6 bases spanning the gap. The CDR3 spells CASSLDGQETQYF. In DNA form, the CDR3 reads TGTGCCAGCAGTTTAGACGGGCAAGAGACCCAGTACTTC.